This TCR beta chain was obtained from a study of memory CD4+ T cells and cytomegalovirus serostatus. Germline loops: CDR1 SGHTA, CDR2 FQGNSA. Losses at the gene ends were 3 bases for V and 3 bases for J; bases not matched to a gene: 5. The CDR3 sequence is 15 residues long. Authors' analysis steps: After removing out-of-frame reads, 2 million to 2.5 million distinct TCRbeta sequences remained. Sequenced by immunoSEQ multiplex PCR; TCRdb stores in-frame clones only, minus some. V and J calls and clone size follow that table, whereas D and trimming were derived from the DNA. There are some 49,000 clones in the sample; approximately 78% occur only once, and approximately 1% lies in the top ten. The sort gate was single viable CD3+CD4+CD8-CD45RO+ cells for memory CD4+ T cells. A remark on this clone: Its antigen remains unidentified.

The study's findings and limits: Median bootstrapped AUC for CMV status was just under 0.97 originally, around 0.91 US-trained.

Sequenced: memory CD4+ T cells from blood. The rearrangement links TRBV7-2 to TRBJ1-2; TRBD1 agrees at 9 bases. This clonotype was sampled from an adult in good health and CMV-seronegative. The CDR3 bases are TGTGCCAGCAGCTTCTATACAGGGGGCGACTATGGCTACACCTTC. Translating gives CASSFYTGGDYGYTF.